What follows are 10 T cell receptor beta chains derived from one specimen sequenced in a study of CD8 T cells in ankylosing spondylitis. Their specific antigens are unknown. Study-wide results and limits: It appeared that ankylosing spondylitis blood was characterized by a TCR beta motif of several highly homologous variants.

TCRdb re-derived calls from the 5' RACE reads in MiXCR, one entry per CDR3 protein. The sample contains 750,000 to 850,000 distinct CDR3 sequences, 12% of which appear only once. Sequencing was done on a sample of blood, either unsorted or a sorted T cell fraction (not recorded which). Receptor source: a male donor with ankylosing spondylitis.

The V call is TRBV20-1, the J call TRBJ1-2; D unclear. The germline gives CDR1 DFQATT, CDR2 SNEGSKA (reference sequence). CDR3 length: 12 residues. This CDR3 is CSLPGSNYGYTF. DNA for the CDR3: TGCAGCCTACCCGGCAGTAACTATGGCTACACCTTC.

The chain combines TRBV20-1 with TRBJ2-1, with 12 bases matching TRBD2. With V trimmed by 5 bases and J by 5 bases, 13 bases remained unmatched. CDR1 is DFQATT, CDR2 SNEGSKA, per germline (reference sequence). The CDR3 length is 17 residues. This CDR3 is CSAHLQTSGRRDNEQFF. In nucleotides, the CDR3 is TGCAGTGCTCACTTACAGACTAGCGGGAGAAGGGACAATGAGCAGTTCTTC.

This clonotype was picked up many times. DNA of the CDR3: TGTGCCAGCAGCTCGGTGGGACAGCCTCGTACGAAGCAGTACTTC. Translated: CASSSVGQPRTKQYF. The J gene is TRBJ2-7, the V gene TRBV5-5; TRBD1 agrees at 7 bases. This CDR3 is built from 15 residues. Germline-derived CDR1 and CDR2 are SGHKS and YYEKEE (reference sequence). Trimming took 3 bases from V and 8 from J; bases not matched to a gene: 14.

J is TRBJ2-3 and V is TRBV7-2; 9 nucleotides line up with TRBD2. Unmatched junction bases numbered 7, after V lost 5 bases and J lost 10 bases. From germline, CDR1 is SGHTA and CDR2 FQGNSA. The CDR3 length is 13 residues. The DNA of the CDR3 is TGTGCCAGCAGCCAAATAGCGGGAGCTCCGCAGTATTTT. Its protein is CASSQIAGAPQYF.

This clonotype was counted a few times. This sequence joins TRBV20-1 and TRBJ2-5, with D unresolved. Germline CDR1 and CDR2: DFQATT and SNEGSKA (reference sequence). Trimming took 5 bases from V and 1 from J, leaving 17 bases between them. This CDR3 contains 15 residues. The CDR3 loop is CSAFAPRRTQETQYF. The CDR3 coding sequence is TGCAGTGCTTTTGCACCTAGACGGACCCAAGAGACCCAGTACTTC.

Ten or more counts support this clonotype. The chain recombines TRBV6-2 or TRBV6-3 with TRBJ2-7; the D gene is possibly TRBD1 (6 bases). Germline lookup yields CDR1 MNHEY and CDR2 SVGEGT. With 5 bases removed from V and 2 bases from J, the gap between germline ends came to 7 bases. The CDR3 spans 12 residues. DNA of the CDR3: TGTGCCAGCAGTCACAGGGCCTACGAGCAGTACTTC. Its translation: CASSHRAYEQYF.

This rearrangement joins TRBV20-1 to TRBJ2-3, with unresolved D. The CDR3 runs to 17 residues. The ends were cut back, 0 bases at V and 0 bases at J, with 16 bases in the middle. CDR1 and CDR2 from the germline V gene are DFQATT and SNEGSKA (reference sequence). The DNA of the CDR3 is TGCAGTGCTAGAGATCTGGGGTCTGCTACTAGCACAGATACGCAGTATTTT. Amino acids: CSARDLGSATSTDTQYF.

The genes are TRBV5-1 and TRBJ2-5, with 9 bases aligning to TRBD2. The V and J ends lost 4 bases and 4 bases, in that order; junction bases with no gene match: 11. This CDR3 has 16 amino acids. Germline V lookup: CDR1 SGHRS, CDR2 YFSETQ. As DNA, the CDR3 is TGCGCCAGCAGCCCGTTTATTAGCGGGAGAGGAGAGACCCAGTACTTC. Residues: CASSPFISGRGETQYF.

This clonotype has more than one count but fewer than ten. The V and J genes are TRBV6-2 or TRBV6-3 and TRBJ2-7, with D tentatively TRBD1 (5 bases). The CDR3 has 14 residues. V was clipped by 6 bases and J by 2 bases, with 14 bases between them. Germline assignment: CDR1 MNHEY and CDR2 SVGEGT. The CDR3 spells CASSHPTAAYEQYF. In DNA form, the CDR3 reads TGTGCCAGCAGCCATCCGACAGCAGCCTACGAGCAGTACTTC.

This clonotype has a handful of counts. J is TRBJ2-1 and V is TRBV4-3, with D possibly matching TRBD2 (6 bases). V lost 4 bases, J lost 5 bases, and 12 bases lay in between. The CDR3 extends over 14 amino acids. In germline, CDR1 is LGHNA, CDR2 YSLEER. The CDR3, as DNA: TGCGCCAGCAGCCGGAGGGCCGGGGACAATGAGCAGTTCTTC. This translates into CASSRRAGDNEQFF.